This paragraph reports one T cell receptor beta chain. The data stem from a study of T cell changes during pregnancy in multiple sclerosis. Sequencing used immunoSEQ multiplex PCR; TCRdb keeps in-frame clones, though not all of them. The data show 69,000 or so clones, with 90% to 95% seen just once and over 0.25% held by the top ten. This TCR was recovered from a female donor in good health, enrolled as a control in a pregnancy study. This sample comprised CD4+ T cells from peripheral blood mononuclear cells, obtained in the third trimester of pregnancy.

CDR3 residues: CASSSSGPPAIYF. CDR3 coding DNA: TGTGCCAGCAGCTCCTCAGGGCCTCCGGCCATATATTTT. V and J are TRBV13 and TRBJ1-3, with a weak D call TRBD1 (5 bases). The CDR3 extends over 13 amino acids. Germline-derived CDR1 and CDR2 are PRHDT and FYEKMQ (reference sequence). V was cut by 4 bases and J by 11 bases, with 15 bases left in between. Full variable domain (missing parts from reference TRBV13 and TRBJ1-3): AAGVIQSPRHLIKEKRETATLKCYPIPRHDTVYWYQQGPGQDPQFLISFYEKMQSDKGSIPDRFSAQQFSDYHSELNMSSLELGDSALYFCASSSSGPPAIYFGEGSWLTVV.